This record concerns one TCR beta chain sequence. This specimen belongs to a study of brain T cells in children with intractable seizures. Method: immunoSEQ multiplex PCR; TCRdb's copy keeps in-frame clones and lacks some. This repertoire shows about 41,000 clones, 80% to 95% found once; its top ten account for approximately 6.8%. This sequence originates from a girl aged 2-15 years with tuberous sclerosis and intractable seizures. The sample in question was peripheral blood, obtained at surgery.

In nucleotides, the CDR3 is TGTGCCAGCAGCCGGGGGTCCGGGACAGAAGTCTCCTACGAGCAGTACGTC. It translates to CASSRGSGTEVSYEQYV. This chain connects TRBV11-2 to TRBJ2-7, with D maybe TRBD1 (7 bases). Trimming took 5 bases from V and 0 from J, leaving 20 bases between them. CDR1 and CDR2 (germline): SGHAT, FQNNGV. The CDR3 runs 17 residues.